This TCR beta chain was sequenced for a study of control samples from healthy donors and cancer patients. The CDR3 covers 13 residues. Trimming removed 0 bases from V and 7 bases from J, with 9 bases in between. Germline CDR1 and CDR2: LGHDT and YNNKEL (reference sequence). This clone was detected once. Libraries were prepared by immunoSEQ multiplex PCR; TCRdb keeps only in-frame clonotypes and omits some of them. This sample has some 25,000 clones; 82% occur once, and the top ten carry about a quarter. The chain is built from TRBV3-1 (or the pseudogene TRBV3-2) and TRBJ1-1; no definite D call. This receptor was identified in a man in his 60s with colorectal cancer. What was sequenced was PBMCs. CDR3 region: CASSQDGGREAFF. Here the CDR3 DNA reads TGTGCCAGCAGCCAAGATGGAGGCCGTGAAGCTTTCTTT.